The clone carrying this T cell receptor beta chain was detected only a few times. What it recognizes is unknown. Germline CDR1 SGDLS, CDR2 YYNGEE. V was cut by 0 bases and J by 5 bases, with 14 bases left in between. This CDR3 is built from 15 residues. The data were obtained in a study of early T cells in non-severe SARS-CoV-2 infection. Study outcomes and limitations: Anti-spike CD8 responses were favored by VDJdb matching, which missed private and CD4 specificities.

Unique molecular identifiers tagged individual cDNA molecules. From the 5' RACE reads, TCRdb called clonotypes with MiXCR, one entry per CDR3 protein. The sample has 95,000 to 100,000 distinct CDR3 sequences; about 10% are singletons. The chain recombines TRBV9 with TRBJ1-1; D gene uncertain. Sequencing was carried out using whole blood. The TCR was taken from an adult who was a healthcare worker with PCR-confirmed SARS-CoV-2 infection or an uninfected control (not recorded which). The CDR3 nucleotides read TGTGCCAGCAGCGTAGTTGGCAGCCCTCCTACTGAAGCTTTCTTT. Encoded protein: CASSVVGSPPTEAFF. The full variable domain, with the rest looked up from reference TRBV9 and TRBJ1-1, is DSGVTQTPKHLITATGQRVTLRCSPRSGDLSVYWYQQSLDQGLQFLIQYYNGEERAKGNILERFSAQQFPDLHSELNLSSLELGDSALYFCASSVVGSPPTEAFFGQGTRLTVV.